The T cell receptor (beta chain) described here comes from a study of blood T cells in healthy people across ages (dated by TCRdb to 2013 to 2016). Study-level background: In model experiments, roughly one uniquely barcoded TCR beta cDNA molecule per two T cells was captured by template switching. Using deep sequencing normalized with unique cDNA molecular identifiers, the study measured how TCR beta repertoire diversity changes with age. Donors were grouped into four age groups: young (average roughly 17 years), middle-aged (39), aged (about 60) and long-lived (just over 80). To avoid experimental bias, donors of different ages were spread randomly across the sequencing lanes. Using the same blood draw, the study looked at two additional independent replicas of 1 million unique cDNA reads for two donors, one aged 18 to 29 and the other aged 80 or older.

This clonotype showed up just a few times. What antigen it recognizes has not been identified. At one end the junction does not follow the germline gene, possibly because of a read error. Systemically healthy Caucasian individuals from Russia, some 40 in total and aged roughly 6 to 100 years, were included as donors. Each donor gave ten milliliters of peripheral blood, drawn into EDTA-treated Vacutainer tubes. Ficoll-Paque density-gradient centrifugation was used to isolate PBMCs, with at least 7 million per sample. Total RNA was extracted from PBMCs with Trizol reagent, with at least 6 micrograms obtained per sample. The percentages of naive CD45RAhigh/CD27high T cells were determined by flow cytometry on a PBMC aliquot from every donor. The full study reports these points: Compared with the aged group, more naive CD4+ T cells, fewer expanded clones and increased TCR diversity were shown by the long-lived group, suggesting age selection. Observed TCR beta diversity per million T cells fell roughly linearly with age, and a significant reduction was already apparent by age roughly 40. Since profiling was done on bulk unsorted PBMCs, naive and antigen-experienced compartments could not be conclusively compared. Observed TCR beta diversity correlated strongly with the percentage of naive T cells measured by flow cytometry. Because the CMV infection status of the donors was unknown, age-related changes in expanded clonotypes may potentially have been confounded. Estimates of total diversity based on one million sequenced T cells were regarded as lower bounds and as underestimates.

The library was made by 5' RACE. Sequencer: Illumina HiSeq 2500. The second PCR ran for roughly 7 to 11 cycles and used a J-beta primer mix along with a sample-barcoded 5' primer. A template-switch 5' adaptor carrying 12 random nucleotides introduced a unique molecular identifier onto each TCR beta cDNA molecule. Each sample yielded at least 3 million CDR3-containing paired-end reads. The Mint cDNA synthesis kit, primed by a TRBC-specific oligonucleotide, was used to synthesize first-strand cDNA from all RNA. Following uracil-DNA glycosylase treatment, all cDNA underwent a first 18-cycle PCR with the universal primers M1SS and BC2_uni_R. As for how the authors treated the data: Normalization of each sample was performed by random selection of 1 million high-quality reads, each carrying a distinct molecular identifier. Reads sharing molecular identifiers were discarded rather than binned into consensus sequences. MiTCR, with a Q25 quality threshold and the strictest error-elimination algorithm, was used for CDR3 identification, clonotype clustering and error correction. A nonparametric unseen species model using Euler transformation provided a lower-bound estimate of total TCR beta diversity. TCRdb reanalyzed the raw reads on its own, using fastp at Q25 for trimming and MiXCR for clone calling, and kept in-frame beta chains. All rows with the same CDR3 protein become a single entry with the most common DNA and genes. TCRdb's processing, not the authors' own work, is the source of the V and J calls. The sample table lists 700,000 to 850,000 distinct CDR3 sequences, around 36% of them with a count of one. Together, the top ten hold 10% to 15% of the sample.

This TCR derives from a young man in good health. The specimen sequenced was blood.

At the DNA level, the sequence is TGTGCCAGTAGTTACGTGGGACAGGGATCCACCGGGGAGCTGTTTTTT. It encodes CASSYVGQGSTGELFF. Rearrangement joined TRBV6-5 to TRBJ2-2, with TRBD1 identical over 9 junction bases. CDR1 MNHEY and CDR2 SVGAGI were looked up in the germline V gene. The CDR3 starts with the cysteine, ends with the phenylalanine, and has 16 residues. Solely the CDR3 DNA is kept, with 48 bases framed from the first base.